Listed below are T cell receptor beta chains from one sample, sequenced in a study of cytomegalovirus exposure and HLA in healthy donors. TCRdb's table, derived via immunoSEQ multiplex PCR, lists solely in-frame clones and lacks some. The sample lists about 150,000 clones, 94% occurring once. What was sequenced was PBMCs. The receptors originated from a man aged 18-30 years in good health and CMV-seropositive. Each CDR3 is given with its conserved first and last residue. D genes are given only for firm matches.

- TRBJ1-4 TRBV6-5 15 CASSYSPGNLEKLFF TGTGCCAGCAGTTACTCCCCAGGGAATCTTGAAAAACTGTTTTTT
TRBD2 TRBJ2-5 TRBV4-2 17 CASSQAGTSGPQETQYF TGTGCCAGCAGCCAAGCAGGGACTAGCGGGCCGCAAGAGACCCAGTACTTC
- TRBJ1-1 TRBV7-9 14 CASSPRDTNTEAFF TGTGCCAGCAGCCCACGGGACACTAACACTGAAGCTTTCTTT
- TRBJ1-2 TRBV7-3 15 CASSLTAGVTNGYTF TGTGCCAGCAGCTTAACGGCAGGGGTGACTAACGGCTACACCTTC
TRBD1 TRBJ1-2 TRBV27 13 CASSPWDSYGYTF TGTGCCAGCAGTCCCTGGGACAGCTATGGCTACACCTTC
TRBD1 TRBJ2-3 TRBV5-8 17 CASSLDRGHSSTDTQYF TGTGCCAGCAGCTTGGACAGGGGACACTCTAGCACAGATACGCAGTATTTT
TRBD2 TRBJ2-1 TRBV5-5 14 CASSLVSSGKRQFF TGTGCCAGCAGCTTAGTTAGTAGCGGGAAGCGACAGTTCTTC
- TRBJ2-2 TRBV19 13 CASSGRGAGELFF TGTGCCAGTAGCGGGAGAGGAGCCGGGGAGCTGTTTTTT
TRBD2 TRBJ2-7 TRBV11-2 16 CASSLVPSGSSYEQYF TGTGCCAGCAGCTTGGTCCCTAGCGGGAGCTCCTACGAGCAGTACTTC
TRBD1 TRBJ2-7 TRBV6-6 15 CASSSFRDRPYEQYF TGTGCCAGCAGTTCTTTCCGGGACAGACCCTACGAGCAGTACTTC
- TRBJ2-7 TRBV29-1 13 CSVNRAVDYEQYF TGCAGCGTCAACAGGGCTGTGGACTACGAGCAGTACTTC
- TRBJ1-1 TRBV28 13 CASSTLGGTEAFF TGTGCCAGCAGCACGCTGGGGGGGACTGAAGCTTTCTTT
TRBD2 TRBJ2-1 TRBV27 17 CASSGLAGGLGYNEQFF TGTGCCAGCTCCGGACTAGCGGGAGGTTTAGGCTACAATGAGCAGTTCTTC
- TRBJ2-7 TRBV11-2 14 CASSFTQGSNEQYF TGTGCCAGCAGCTTTACTCAGGGAAGCAACGAGCAGTACTTC
TRBD2 TRBJ2-1 TRBV28 14 CASNPAGERDEQFF TGTGCCAGCAACCCAGCGGGAGAGAGGGATGAGCAGTTCTTC
- TRBJ1-1 TRBV19 14 CASSIDYPVTEAFF TGTGCCAGTAGTATAGACTACCCCGTCACTGAAGCTTTCTTT
- TRBJ1-6 TRBV10-3 13 CATHPTDNSPLHF TGTGCCACACATCCGACAGATAATTCACCCCTCCACTTT